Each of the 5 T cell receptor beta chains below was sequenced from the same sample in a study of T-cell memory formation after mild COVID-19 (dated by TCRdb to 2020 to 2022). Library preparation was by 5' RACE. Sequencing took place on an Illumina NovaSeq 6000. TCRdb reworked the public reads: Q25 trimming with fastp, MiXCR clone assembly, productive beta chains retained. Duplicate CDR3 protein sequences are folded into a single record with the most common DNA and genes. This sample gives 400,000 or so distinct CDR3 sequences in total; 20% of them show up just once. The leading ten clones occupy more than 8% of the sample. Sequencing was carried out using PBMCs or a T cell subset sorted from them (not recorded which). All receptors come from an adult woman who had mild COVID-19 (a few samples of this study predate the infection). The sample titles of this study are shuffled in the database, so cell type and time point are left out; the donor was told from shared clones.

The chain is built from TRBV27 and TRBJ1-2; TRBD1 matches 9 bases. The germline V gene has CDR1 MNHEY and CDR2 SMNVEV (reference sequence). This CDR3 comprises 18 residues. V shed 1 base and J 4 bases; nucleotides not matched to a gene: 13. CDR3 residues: CASSLFGQGQMDIYGYTF. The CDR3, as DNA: TGTGCCAGCAGTTTATTCGGACAGGGGCAAATGGATATCTATGGCTACACCTTC.

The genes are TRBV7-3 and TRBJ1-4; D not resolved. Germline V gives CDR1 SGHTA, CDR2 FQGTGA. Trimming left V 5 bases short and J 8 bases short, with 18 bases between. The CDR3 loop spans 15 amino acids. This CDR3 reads CASSPQAAPGEKLFF. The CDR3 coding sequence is TGTGCCAGCAGCCCGCAGGCGGCGCCGGGGGAAAAACTGTTTTTT. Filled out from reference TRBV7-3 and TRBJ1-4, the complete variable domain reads GAGVSQTPSNKVTEKGKYVELRCDPISGHTALYWYRQSLGQGPEFLIYFQGTGAADDSGLPNDRFFAVRPEGSVSTLKIQRTERGDSAVYLCASSPQAAPGEKLFFGSGTQLSVL.

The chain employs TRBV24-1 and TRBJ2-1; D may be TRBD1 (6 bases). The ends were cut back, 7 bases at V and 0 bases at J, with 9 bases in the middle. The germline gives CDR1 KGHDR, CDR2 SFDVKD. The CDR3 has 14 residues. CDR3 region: CATRRGGSYNEQFF. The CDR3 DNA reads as TGTGCCACCAGAAGAGGGGGCTCCTACAATGAGCAGTTCTTC.

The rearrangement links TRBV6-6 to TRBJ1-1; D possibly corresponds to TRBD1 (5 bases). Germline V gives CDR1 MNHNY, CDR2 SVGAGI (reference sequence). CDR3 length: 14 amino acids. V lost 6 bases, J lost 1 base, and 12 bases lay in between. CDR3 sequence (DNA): TGTGCCAGCAGCTATACCGACAGGAACACTGAAGCTTTCTTT. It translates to CASSYTDRNTEAFF.

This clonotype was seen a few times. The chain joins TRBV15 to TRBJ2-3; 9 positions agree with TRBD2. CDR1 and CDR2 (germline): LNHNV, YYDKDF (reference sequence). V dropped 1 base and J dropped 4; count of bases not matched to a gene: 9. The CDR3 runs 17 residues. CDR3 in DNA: TGTGCCACCAGCAGAGCAGGTGGCGGGAGGGTGTCAGATACGCAGTATTTT. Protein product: CATSRAGGGRVSDTQYF.